Given below is one T cell receptor (beta chain) in context. Random hexamers primed reverse transcription of about 0.45 to 1 ug RNA. A single record per CDR3 protein comes from TCRdb applying MiXCR to the immunoSEQ multiplex PCR reads. Seen here are 210,000 or so distinct CDR3 sequences, 85% to 95% observed once, and the top ten hold about 0.14%. The sequenced target, TCR beta, came from blood CD8+ and CD4+ T cells. This entry comes from a study of CD8 T cells in Susac syndrome. The CDR3 totals 15 residues. V dropped 7 bases and J dropped 0 bases, with 14 bases sitting between them. This clonotype was obtained from a human donor with Susac syndrome. The genes are TRBV12-3 or TRBV12-4 and TRBJ2-3; D possibly corresponds to TRBD1 (6 bases). Source material: CD4+ T cells from PBMCs. The CDR3 sequence: CASTSTGPSTDTQYF. CDR3 nucleotides: TGTGCCAGCACCTCGACAGGACCGAGCACAGATACGCAGTATTTT.